A selection of T cell receptor beta chains follows, all from one sample in a study of blood T cell repertoires in COVID-19. Repertoires were generated with immunoSEQ multiplex PCR, while TCRdb's copy carries only in-frame clones and drops some. The sample carries about 410,000 clones, 80% to 95% recorded once. Material for sequencing was PBMCs or T cells enriched from blood (not recorded which). The receptors come from a man aged 18 to 30 who had recovered from COVID-19. Both conserved end residues are part of each CDR3. Each record gives: clone size, V gene, D gene, CDR3 protein. The D gene is left open where the match is weak. A clone size is listed for some rows: how often the clone was seen (once, few, many), or a class if it is expanded.

clone_size: NA; v_call: TRBV5-4; d_call: TRBD1; cdr3_aa: CASSLGQGLDYGYTF
clone_size: NA; v_call: TRBV19; d_call: NA; cdr3_aa: CASSIDRLSTGELFF
clone_size: few; v_call: TRBV5-1; d_call: NA; cdr3_aa: CASSLDGIGLEAFF
clone_size: NA; v_call: TRBV5-6; d_call: TRBD2; cdr3_aa: CASSLASGLSSYNEQFF
clone_size: NA; v_call: TRBV7-9; d_call: TRBD2; cdr3_aa: CASRVSGGAYNEQFF
clone_size: NA; v_call: TRBV14; d_call: TRBD1; cdr3_aa: CASSQDRQGRRGSTIYF
clone_size: NA; v_call: TRBV3-1/TRBV3-2; d_call: TRBD1; cdr3_aa: CASSQDGTGDNSPLHF
clone_size: NA; v_call: TRBV24-1; d_call: TRBD1; cdr3_aa: CATSYRGSTDTQYF
clone_size: NA; v_call: TRBV3-1/TRBV3-2; d_call: TRBD2; cdr3_aa: CASSARGSGYEQYF
clone_size: NA; v_call: TRBV12-3/TRBV12-4; d_call: NA; cdr3_aa: CASSLSGNTEAFF
clone_size: NA; v_call: TRBV6-5; d_call: NA; cdr3_aa: CATQGGASNYGYTF
clone_size: NA; v_call: TRBV6-4; d_call: NA; cdr3_aa: CASSDGPLEGYTF
clone_size: NA; v_call: TRBV6-5; d_call: NA; cdr3_aa: CASSYLPGQEAFF
clone_size: NA; v_call: TRBV9; d_call: TRBD2; cdr3_aa: CASSRTSGRGEQYF
clone_size: NA; v_call: TRBV29-1; d_call: TRBD1; cdr3_aa: CSVEPGQGPGYTF
clone_size: NA; v_call: TRBV18; d_call: NA; cdr3_aa: CASSPGDTAQHF
clone_size: NA; v_call: TRBV12-5; d_call: NA; cdr3_aa: CASRRGSTDTQYF
clone_size: NA; v_call: TRBV3-1/TRBV3-2; d_call: TRBD1; cdr3_aa: CASSSADRGGALDTQYF
clone_size: NA; v_call: TRBV5-8; d_call: NA; cdr3_aa: CASSDHTRTGNYGYTF
clone_size: NA; v_call: TRBV6-5; d_call: TRBD1; cdr3_aa: CASSYVRTGDNQPQHF
clone_size: NA; v_call: TRBV20-1; d_call: TRBD2; cdr3_aa: CSASDISGTRYEQYF
clone_size: NA; v_call: TRBV19; d_call: TRBD1; cdr3_aa: CASSTLDRAYGYTF
clone_size: NA; v_call: TRBV11-3; d_call: NA; cdr3_aa: CASSLNAWQEEAFF
clone_size: once; v_call: TRBV11-3; d_call: TRBD1; cdr3_aa: CASSPRVGQGTLYEQYF
clone_size: NA; v_call: TRBV27; d_call: TRBD1; cdr3_aa: CASSQWTGAYQPQHF
clone_size: NA; v_call: TRBV19; d_call: TRBD2; cdr3_aa: CASSITSGGRETQYF
clone_size: NA; v_call: TRBV3-1/TRBV3-2; d_call: TRBD1; cdr3_aa: CASSPGQGTSPLHF
clone_size: NA; v_call: TRBV5-1; d_call: NA; cdr3_aa: CASSLRAGRDSPLHF
clone_size: once; v_call: TRBV27; d_call: NA; cdr3_aa: CASSTRRVLPAITEAFF
clone_size: NA; v_call: TRBV27; d_call: NA; cdr3_aa: CASSPSGMNTGELFF